Below are 10 T cell receptor beta chains sequenced from a single sample in a study of blood T cell repertoires in COVID-19. Sequencing used immunoSEQ multiplex PCR; TCRdb keeps in-frame clones, though not all of them. The table shows fewer than 65,000 clones, with about nine tenths occurring only once. Sample: peripheral blood. The receptors here all came from a human donor with acute or convalescent COVID-19. The donor label of this sample is uncertain.

The chain recombines TRBV6-5 with TRBJ1-5; TRBD1 is a possible D gene (5 bases). Between the trimmed V and J ends, which lost 6 bases and 4 bases, there was a span of 13 bases. CDR1 is MNHEY and CDR2 is SVGAGI in the germline V gene. The CDR3 has 14 amino acids. The CDR3 reads CASSFGQKNQPQHF. The DNA of the CDR3 is TGTGCCAGCAGCTTCGGACAAAAAAATCAGCCCCAGCATTTT.

V and J are TRBV4-2 and TRBJ2-1, with TRBD2 matching 7 bases. The V gene end was trimmed by 1 base and the J gene end by 5 bases; junction bases not matched to a gene: 2. CDR1 and CDR2 from the germline V gene are LGHNA and YNFKEQ. This CDR3 contains 14 residues. The CDR3: CASSQAGGDNEQFF. In DNA, the CDR3 is TGTGCCAGCAGCCAAGCGGGGGGTGACAATGAGCAGTTCTTC.

This clone was seen only once. The chain combines TRBV3-1 (or the pseudogene TRBV3-2) with TRBJ1-1; no reliable D call. This CDR3 has 17 residues. CDR1 is LGHDT and CDR2 is YNNKEL in the germline V gene (reference sequence). The ends were cut back, 0 bases at V and 1 base at J, with 15 bases in the middle. The CDR3 DNA sequence: TGTGCCAGCAGCCAAGATATAACAGCTTGGAAGAACACTGAAGCTTTCTTT. Its translation: CASSQDITAWKNTEAFF.

CDR3 amino acids: CSASPGEAFF. The DNA of the CDR3 is TGCAGTGCTTCTCCAGGTGAAGCTTTCTTT. The chain uses TRBV20-1 and TRBJ1-1, with unresolved D. This CDR3 spans 10 amino acids. Trimming cost V 5 bases and J 7 bases, with 8 bases left between them. CDR1 and CDR2 (germline): DFQATT, SNEGSKA (reference sequence).

The chain recombines TRBV6-5 with TRBJ1-5; no clear D. The CDR3 spans 15 residues. Germline CDR1 MNHEY, CDR2 SVGAGI. Trimming pared 8 bases from V and 3 bases from J, leaving 17 bases between. CDR3 nucleotides: TGTGCCAGCGCCCCGGAGATAGGTAACAATCAGCCCCAGCATTTT. This codes for CASAPEIGNNQPQHF.

The chain links TRBV3-1 (or the pseudogene TRBV3-2) to TRBJ2-1; 7 nucleotides line up with TRBD1. Germline CDR1 reads LGHDT; CDR2 reads YNNKEL (reference sequence). Trimming at V came to 2 bases and at J to 4 bases, leaving 20 bases not matched to a gene. The CDR3 extends over 20 amino acids. CDR3 amino acids: CASSQRPFSFGTVRYNEQFF. Here the CDR3 DNA reads TGTGCCAGCAGCCAACGCCCCTTCTCATTCGGGACAGTAAGATACAATGAGCAGTTCTTC.

The chain is built from TRBV3-1 (or the pseudogene TRBV3-2) and TRBJ2-3; a possible D gene is TRBD2 (6 bases). Trimming pared 0 bases from V and 2 bases from J, leaving 18 bases between. Germline V CDR1 and CDR2: LGHDT, YNNKEL (reference sequence). This CDR3 is 18 amino acids long. Here the CDR3 reads CASSQDGGAGPNTDTQYF. In DNA, the CDR3 is TGTGCCAGCAGCCAAGACGGCGGTGCGGGGCCGAACACAGATACGCAGTATTTT.

The V and J genes are TRBV5-1 and TRBJ2-3; no firm D call. This CDR3 spans 14 amino acids. V lost 0 bases and J lost 2, with 7 bases in between. Germline V gene sequence: CDR1 SGHRS, CDR2 YFSETQ. CDR3 amino acids: CASSLDLITDTQYF. The DNA for the CDR3 is TGCGCCAGCAGCTTGGACTTAATCACAGATACGCAGTATTTT.

This clone has only one observation. The chain carries TRBV7-9 and TRBJ2-2, with 11 bases lining up with TRBD2. The CDR3 has 16 amino acids. Looked up from germline, CDR1 is SEHNR and CDR2 is FQNEAQ (reference sequence). V trimming: 5 bases; J trimming: 3 bases; junction bases outside the gene matches: 5. This chain's CDR3 is CASSPTSGVDTGELFF. The DNA of the CDR3 is TGTGCCAGCAGCCCGACTAGCGGGGTTGACACCGGGGAGCTGTTTTTT.

This chain connects TRBV9 to TRBJ2-1; D possibly corresponds to TRBD2 (5 bases). CDR1 is SGDLS and CDR2 is YYNGEE in the germline V gene. Trimming left V 5 bases short and J 0 bases short, with 6 bases between. This CDR3 is 13 amino acids long. The chain's CDR3 is CASRGSSYNEQFF. The CDR3 bases are TGTGCCAGCAGGGGGAGCTCCTACAATGAGCAGTTCTTC. The whole variable domain, filled in from reference TRBV9 and TRBJ2-1, reads DSGVTQTPKHLITATGQRVTLRCSPRSGDLSVYWYQQSLDQGLQFLIQYYNGEERAKGNILERFSAQQFPDLHSELNLSSLELGDSALYFCASRGSSYNEQFFGPGTRLTVL.